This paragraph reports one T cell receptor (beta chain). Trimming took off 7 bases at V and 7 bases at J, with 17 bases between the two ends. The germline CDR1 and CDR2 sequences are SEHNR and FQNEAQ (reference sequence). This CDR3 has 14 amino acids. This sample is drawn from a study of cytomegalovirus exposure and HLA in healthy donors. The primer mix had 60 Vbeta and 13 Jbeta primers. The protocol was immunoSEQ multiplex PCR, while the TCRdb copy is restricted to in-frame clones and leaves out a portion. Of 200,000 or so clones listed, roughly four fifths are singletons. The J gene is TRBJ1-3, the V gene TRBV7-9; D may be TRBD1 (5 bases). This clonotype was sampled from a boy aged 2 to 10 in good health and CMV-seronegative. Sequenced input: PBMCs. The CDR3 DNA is TGTGCCAGCACCAGGGACTTATCGGGGAACACCATATATTTT. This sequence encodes CASTRDLSGNTIYF.